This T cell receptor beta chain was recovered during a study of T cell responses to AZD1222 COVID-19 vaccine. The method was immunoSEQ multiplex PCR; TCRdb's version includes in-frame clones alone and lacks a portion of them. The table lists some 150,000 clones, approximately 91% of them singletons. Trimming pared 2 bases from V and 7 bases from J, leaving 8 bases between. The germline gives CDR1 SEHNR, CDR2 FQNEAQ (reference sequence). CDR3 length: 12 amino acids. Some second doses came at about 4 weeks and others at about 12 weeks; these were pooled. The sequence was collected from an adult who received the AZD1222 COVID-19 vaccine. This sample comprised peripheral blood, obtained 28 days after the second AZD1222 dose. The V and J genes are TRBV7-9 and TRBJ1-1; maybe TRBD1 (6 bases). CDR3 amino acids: CASSLPQGEAFF. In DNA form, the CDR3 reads TGTGCCAGCAGCTTACCACAGGGTGAAGCTTTCTTT.